The entry below gives a single TCR beta chain sequence along with its context. The sample is drawn from a study of CD8+CD57+ T cells in acquired aplastic anemia. Study as a whole: Sorted CD4+ and CD8+ cells yielded around 3 ug of DNA on average.

Sequenced patients had shown CD8+CD57+ cell expansion by flow cytometry. Blood samples were obtained from patients who had received no prior therapy. This CDR3 spans 13 amino acids. Germline V gene data show CDR1 as ENHRY and CDR2 as SYGVKD. V trimming: 8 bases; J trimming: 7 bases; junction bases outside the gene matches: 7. CDR3 and TCR beta VDJ profiling relied on a genomic DNA template. TCRdb itself ran the reads through MiXCR, one entry per CDR3 protein. The sample shows 100,000 to 150,000 distinct CDR3 sequences, 45% to 60% of them seen only once. The chain combines TRBV10-3 with TRBJ2-1; the match to TRBD2 covers 8 bases. The clonotype originates from a human donor with aplastic anemia. The sample comprised sorted CD4+, CD8+, or CD8+CD57+ T cells (not recorded which) from PBMCs. The CDR3 spells CAIRPGTRNEQFF. The CDR3 nucleotides read TGTGCCATCCGTCCCGGGACTAGGAATGAGCAGTTCTTC.